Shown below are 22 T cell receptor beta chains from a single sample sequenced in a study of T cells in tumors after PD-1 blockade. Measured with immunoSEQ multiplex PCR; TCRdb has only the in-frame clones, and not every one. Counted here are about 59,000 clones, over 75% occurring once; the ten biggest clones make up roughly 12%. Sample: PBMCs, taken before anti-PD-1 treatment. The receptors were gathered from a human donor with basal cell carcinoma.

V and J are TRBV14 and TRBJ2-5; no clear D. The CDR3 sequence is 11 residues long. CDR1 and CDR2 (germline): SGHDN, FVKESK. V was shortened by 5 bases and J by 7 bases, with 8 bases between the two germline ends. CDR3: CASSKKGTQYF. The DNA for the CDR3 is TGTGCCAGCAGCAAGAAGGGGACCCAGTACTTC.

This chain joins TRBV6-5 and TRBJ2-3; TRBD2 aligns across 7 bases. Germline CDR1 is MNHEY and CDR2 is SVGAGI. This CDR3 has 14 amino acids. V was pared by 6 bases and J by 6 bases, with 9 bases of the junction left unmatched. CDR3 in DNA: TGTGCCAGCAGGGCCCCGGGGCGGGGGGATACGCAGTATTTT. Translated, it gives CASRAPGRGDTQYF.

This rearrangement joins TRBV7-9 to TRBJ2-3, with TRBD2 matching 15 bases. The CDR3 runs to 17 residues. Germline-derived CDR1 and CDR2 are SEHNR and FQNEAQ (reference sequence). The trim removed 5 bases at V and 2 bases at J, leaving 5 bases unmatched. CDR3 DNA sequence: TGTGCCAGCAGCCCAGGACTAGCGGGGGGGTTCACAGATACGCAGTATTTT. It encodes CASSPGLAGGFTDTQYF. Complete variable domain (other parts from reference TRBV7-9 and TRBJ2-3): DTGVSQNPRHKITKRGQNVTFRCDPISEHNRLYWYRQTLGQGPEFLTYFQNEAQLEKSRLLSDRFSAERPKGSFSTLEIQRTEQGDSAMYLCASSPGLAGGFTDTQYFGPGTRLTVL.

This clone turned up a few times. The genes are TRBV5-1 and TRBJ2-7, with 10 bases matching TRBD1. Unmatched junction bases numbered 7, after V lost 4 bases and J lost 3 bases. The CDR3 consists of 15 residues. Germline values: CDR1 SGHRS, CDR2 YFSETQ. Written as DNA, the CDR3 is TGCGCCAGCAGCCCGGACAGGGGGGGGTACTACGAGCAGTACTTC. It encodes CASSPDRGGYYEQYF.

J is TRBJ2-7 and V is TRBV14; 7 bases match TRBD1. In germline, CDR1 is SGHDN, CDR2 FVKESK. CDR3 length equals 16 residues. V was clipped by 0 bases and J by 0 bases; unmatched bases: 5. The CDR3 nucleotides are TGTGCCAGCAGCCAAGATAAAGGGACAGTCTCCTACGAGCAGTACTTC. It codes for CASSQDKGTVSYEQYF.

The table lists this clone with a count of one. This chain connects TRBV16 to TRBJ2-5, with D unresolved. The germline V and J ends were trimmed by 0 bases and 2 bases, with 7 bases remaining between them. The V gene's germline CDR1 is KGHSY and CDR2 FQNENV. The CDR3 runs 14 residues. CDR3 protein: CASSQSLSQETQYF. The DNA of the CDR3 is TGTGCCAGCAGCCAATCCCTCTCGCAAGAGACCCAGTACTTC. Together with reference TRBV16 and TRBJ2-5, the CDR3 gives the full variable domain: GEEVAQTPKHLVRGEGQKAKLYCAPIKGHSYVFWYQQVLKNEFKFLISFQNENVFDETGMPKERFSAKCLPNSPCSLEIQATKLEDSAVYFCASSQSLSQETQYFGPGTRLLVL.

CDR3 in amino acids: CASRRGGLNTEAFF. The CDR3, as DNA: TGTGCCAGTAGGCGTGGAGGGCTGAACACTGAAGCTTTCTTT. This chain uses TRBV19 with TRBJ1-1; D remains unclear. V dropped 6 bases and J dropped 0 bases, with 11 bases sitting between them. Germline CDR1 LNHDA, CDR2 SQIVND (reference sequence). The CDR3 is 14 residues long.

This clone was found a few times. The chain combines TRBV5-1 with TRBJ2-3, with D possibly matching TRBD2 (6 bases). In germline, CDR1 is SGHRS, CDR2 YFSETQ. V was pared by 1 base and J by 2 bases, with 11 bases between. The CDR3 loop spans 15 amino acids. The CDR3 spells CASSLRGTLTDTQYF. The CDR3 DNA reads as TGCGCCAGCAGCTTGCGGGGGACCCTCACAGATACGCAGTATTTT.

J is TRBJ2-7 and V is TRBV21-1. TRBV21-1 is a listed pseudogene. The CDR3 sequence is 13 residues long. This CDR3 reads CASTVGVSYEQYF. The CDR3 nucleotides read TGTGCCAGCACGGTGGGGGTATCCTACGAGCAGTACTTC.

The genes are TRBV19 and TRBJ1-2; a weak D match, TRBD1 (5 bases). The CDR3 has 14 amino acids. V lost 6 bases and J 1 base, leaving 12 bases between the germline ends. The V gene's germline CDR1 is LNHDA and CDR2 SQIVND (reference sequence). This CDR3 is CASRGTVLNYGYTF. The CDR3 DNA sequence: TGTGCCAGTAGAGGGACGGTCCTTAACTATGGCTACACCTTC.

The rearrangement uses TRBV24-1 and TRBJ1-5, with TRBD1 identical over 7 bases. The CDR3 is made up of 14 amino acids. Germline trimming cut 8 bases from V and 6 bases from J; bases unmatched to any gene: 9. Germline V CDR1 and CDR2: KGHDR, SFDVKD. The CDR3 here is CATTPKTGRQPQHF. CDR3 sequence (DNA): TGTGCCACCACTCCCAAGACAGGGCGTCAGCCCCAGCATTTT.

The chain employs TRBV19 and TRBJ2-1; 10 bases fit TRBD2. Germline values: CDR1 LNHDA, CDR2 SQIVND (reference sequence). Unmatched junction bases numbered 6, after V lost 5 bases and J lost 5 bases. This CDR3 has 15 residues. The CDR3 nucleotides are TGTGCCAGTAGTTTCCGGACTAGCGGAAACAATGAGCAGTTCTTC. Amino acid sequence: CASSFRTSGNNEQFF.

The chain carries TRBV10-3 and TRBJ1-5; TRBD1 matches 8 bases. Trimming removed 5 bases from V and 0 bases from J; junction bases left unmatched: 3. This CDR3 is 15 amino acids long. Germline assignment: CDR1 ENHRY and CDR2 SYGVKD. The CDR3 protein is CAISSDRDSNQPQHF. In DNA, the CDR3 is TGTGCCATCAGTTCGGACAGGGATAGCAATCAGCCCCAGCATTTT.

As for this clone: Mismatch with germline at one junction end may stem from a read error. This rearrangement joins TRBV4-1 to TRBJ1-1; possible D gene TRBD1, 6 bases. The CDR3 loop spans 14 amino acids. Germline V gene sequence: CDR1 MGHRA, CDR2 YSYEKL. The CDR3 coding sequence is TGCGCCAGCAGACAAGAGCACACAGGGACTGAAGCTTTCTTT. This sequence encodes CASRQEHTGTEAFF.

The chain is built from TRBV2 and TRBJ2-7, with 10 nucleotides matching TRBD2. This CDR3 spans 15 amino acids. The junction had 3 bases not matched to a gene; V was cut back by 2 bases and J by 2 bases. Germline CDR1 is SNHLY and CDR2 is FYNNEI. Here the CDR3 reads CASSELLAGAYEQYF. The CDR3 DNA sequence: TGTGCCAGCAGTGAATTGCTAGCGGGGGCCTACGAGCAGTACTTC.

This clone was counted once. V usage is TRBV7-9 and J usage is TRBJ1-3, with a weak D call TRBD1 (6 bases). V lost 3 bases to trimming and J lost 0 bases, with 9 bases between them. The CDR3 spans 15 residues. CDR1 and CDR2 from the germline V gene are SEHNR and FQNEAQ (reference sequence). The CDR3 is CASSFGGLSGNTIYF. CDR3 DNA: TGTGCCAGCAGCTTTGGGGGGCTCTCTGGAAACACCATATATTTT.

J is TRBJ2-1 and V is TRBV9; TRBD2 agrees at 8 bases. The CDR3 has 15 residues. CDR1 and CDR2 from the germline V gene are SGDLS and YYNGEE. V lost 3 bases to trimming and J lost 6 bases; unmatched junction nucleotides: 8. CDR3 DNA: TGTGCCAGCAGCGCCGTCGGGGGGGGAGGCAATGAGCAGTTCTTC. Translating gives CASSAVGGGGNEQFF.

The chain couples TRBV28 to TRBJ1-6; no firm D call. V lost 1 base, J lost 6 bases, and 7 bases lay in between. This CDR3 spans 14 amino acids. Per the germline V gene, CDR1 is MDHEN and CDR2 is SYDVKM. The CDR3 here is CASSLSRVNSPLHF. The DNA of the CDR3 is TGTGCCAGCAGTTTATCGAGGGTTAATTCACCCCTCCACTTT.

The CDR3: CASSQPGLAGKRAQFF. The CDR3 DNA sequence: TGCGCCAGCAGCCAACCGGGACTAGCGGGGAAGCGAGCGCAGTTCTTC. The chain combines TRBV4-1 with TRBJ2-1; 13 bases fit TRBD2. This CDR3 is 16 amino acids long. Germline-derived CDR1 and CDR2 are MGHRA and YSYEKL. The J segment lost 12 bases and the V segment lost 2 bases, leaving 10 bases of the junction unmatched.

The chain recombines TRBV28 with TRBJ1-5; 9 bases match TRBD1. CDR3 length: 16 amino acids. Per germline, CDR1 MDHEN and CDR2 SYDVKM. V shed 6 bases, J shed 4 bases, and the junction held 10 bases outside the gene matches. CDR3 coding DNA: TGTGCCAGCAGGCAGGACAGGGGACGCCCGAATCAGCCCCAGCATTTT. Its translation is CASRQDRGRPNQPQHF.

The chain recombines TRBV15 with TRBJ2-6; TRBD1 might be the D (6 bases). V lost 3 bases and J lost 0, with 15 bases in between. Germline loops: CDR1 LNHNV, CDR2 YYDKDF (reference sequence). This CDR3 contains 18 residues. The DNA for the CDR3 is TGTGCCACCAGCAGCGGGGACAATCAGGGCTCTGGGGCCAACGTCCTGACTTTC. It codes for CATSSGDNQGSGANVLTF. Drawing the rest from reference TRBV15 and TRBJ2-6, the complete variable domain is DAMVIQNPRYQVTQFGKPVTLSCSQTLNHNVMYWYQQKSSQAPKLLFHYYDKDFNNEADTPDNFQSRRPNTSFCFLDIRSPGLGDTAMYLCATSSGDNQGSGANVLTFGAGSRLTVL.

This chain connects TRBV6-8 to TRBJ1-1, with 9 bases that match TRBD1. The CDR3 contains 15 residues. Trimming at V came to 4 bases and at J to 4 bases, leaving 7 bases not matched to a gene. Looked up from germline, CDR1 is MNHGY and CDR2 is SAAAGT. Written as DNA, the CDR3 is TGTGCCAGCAGTTTTGGACAGGGGATTCCCACTGAAGCTTTCTTT. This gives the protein CASSFGQGIPTEAFF.